This T cell receptor beta chain emerged from a study of OX40 agonist ivuxolimab in advanced cancers. Study as a whole: A diagnosis of hepatocellular carcinoma, melanoma, renal cell or head and neck cancer was present in dose-escalation patients.

Repertoires were generated with immunoSEQ multiplex PCR, while TCRdb's copy carries only in-frame clones and drops some. The sample includes about 38,000 clones, 80% to 85% of them seen just once. This clonotype was sampled from an adult with an advanced solid tumor such as melanoma, head and neck, liver or kidney cancer. This specimen was CD4+ or CD8+ T cells sorted from blood, taken in a trial of the OX40 agonist ivuxolimab.

Written as DNA, the CDR3 is TGCGCCAGCAGCTTGGCCGTCATGAACACTGAAGCTTTCTTT. Translation gives CASSLAVMNTEAFF. The chain has TRBV5-1 and TRBJ1-1; D call uncertain. CDR1 and CDR2 (germline): SGHRS, YFSETQ. The CDR3 has 14 residues. Trimming removed 0 bases from V and 0 bases from J, with 6 bases in between.